The rows below give T cell receptor beta chains drawn from one sample of a study of vaccination effects on CD4 cells after COVID-19. Some clones are missing from TCRdb's copy, which holds only in-frame ones; the method was immunoSEQ multiplex PCR. The sample includes 37,000 or so clones, roughly two thirds seen only once; the top ten take 4% to 5%. Antigen specificity for these receptors is unknown. The sample consisted of CD4+ T cells from PBMCs cultured without peptide, taken before COVID-19 vaccination. The receptor set was obtained from a human donor who received a COVID-19 vaccine. CDR3s include the opening cysteine and the closing phenylalanine or tryptophan. A D gene is named only where the DNA matches it firmly. The size entry is marked missing in some rows and otherwise reads once, few, many or a size class.

d_gene: .
abundance: few
v_gene: TRBV29-1
j_gene: TRBJ1-1
CDR3aa: CSVELWTVEAFF
CDR3nt: TGCAGCGTTGAACTTTGGACGGTTGAAGCTTTCTTT

d_gene: TRBD2
abundance: .
v_gene: TRBV19
j_gene: TRBJ2-3
CDR3aa: CASLSGGTSDTQYF
CDR3nt: TGTGCCAGTTTAAGCGGGGGAACATCAGATACGCAGTATTTT

d_gene: TRBD1
abundance: few
v_gene: TRBV3-1/TRBV3-2
j_gene: TRBJ1-6
CDR3aa: CASSQGGGASPLHF
CDR3nt: TGTGCCAGCAGCCAAGGAGGGGGCGCCTCACCCCTCCACTTT

d_gene: TRBD2
abundance: .
v_gene: TRBV5-1
j_gene: TRBJ2-7
CDR3aa: CASSPRTSGKTYEQYF
CDR3nt: TGCGCCAGCAGCCCGAGGACTAGCGGGAAAACCTACGAGCAGTACTTC

d_gene: .
abundance: few
v_gene: TRBV5-1
j_gene: TRBJ1-5
CDR3aa: CASSLAGSNQPQHF
CDR3nt: TGCGCCAGCAGCTTGGCCGGTAGCAATCAGCCCCAGCATTTT

d_gene: TRBD1
abundance: .
v_gene: TRBV6-5
j_gene: TRBJ2-2
CDR3aa: CAIMDRSNTGELFF
CDR3nt: TGTGCCATCATGGACAGGTCGAACACCGGGGAGCTGTTTTTT

d_gene: .
abundance: .
v_gene: TRBV19
j_gene: TRBJ1-2
CDR3aa: CASSDSGHPYGYTF
CDR3nt: TGTGCCAGTAGTGACTCAGGGCATCCCTATGGCTACACCTTC

d_gene: .
abundance: few
v_gene: TRBV6-5
j_gene: TRBJ1-6
CDR3aa: CATREGATPNSPLHF
CDR3nt: TGTGCCACCCGCGAGGGAGCTACACCTAATTCACCCCTCCACTTT

d_gene: TRBD1
abundance: .
v_gene: TRBV28
j_gene: TRBJ1-2
CDR3aa: CASTEQGAVYGYTF
CDR3nt: TGTGCCAGCACTGAGCAGGGGGCAGTCTATGGCTACACCTTC

d_gene: .
abundance: medium-sized
v_gene: TRBV2
j_gene: TRBJ2-7
CDR3aa: CASSDWGRSNEQYF
CDR3nt: TGTGCCAGCAGTGACTGGGGGCGGTCGAACGAGCAGTACTTC

d_gene: .
abundance: .
v_gene: TRBV30
j_gene: TRBJ2-5
CDR3aa: CAWSGGQKTQYF
CDR3nt: TGTGCCTGGAGCGGGGGGCAGAAGACCCAGTACTTC

d_gene: .
abundance: .
v_gene: TRBV14
j_gene: TRBJ2-5
CDR3aa: CASSHRGQIPETQYF
CDR3nt: TGTGCCAGCAGCCATCGCGGGCAAATCCCAGAGACCCAGTACTTC

d_gene: .
abundance: .
v_gene: TRBV6-5
j_gene: TRBJ1-1
CDR3aa: CASSHSRPDTEAFF
CDR3nt: TGTGCCAGCAGTCACTCGAGGCCTGACACTGAAGCTTTCTTT

d_gene: .
abundance: few
v_gene: TRBV30
j_gene: TRBJ2-5
CDR3aa: CAWSVIPWEGVETQYF
CDR3nt: TGTGCCTGGAGTGTCATCCCGTGGGAAGGGGTAGAGACCCAGTACTTC

d_gene: .
abundance: .
v_gene: TRBV3-1/TRBV3-2
j_gene: TRBJ2-7
CDR3aa: CASSQGLLSSYEQYF
CDR3nt: TGTGCCAGCAGCCAGGGACTTTTGAGCTCCTACGAGCAGTACTTC

d_gene: TRBD2
abundance: .
v_gene: TRBV7-8
j_gene: TRBJ2-2
CDR3aa: CASSDRALAGRSIGELFF
CDR3nt: TGTGCCAGCAGCGATAGGGCGCTAGCGGGGAGATCTATCGGGGAGCTGTTTTTT

d_gene: .
abundance: .
v_gene: TRBV25-1
j_gene: TRBJ2-4
CDR3aa: CASSESGRGVAKNIQYF
CDR3nt: TGTGCCAGCAGTGAATCGGGCAGGGGGGTAGCCAAAAACATTCAGTACTTC

d_gene: TRBD1
abundance: .
v_gene: TRBV3-1/TRBV3-2
j_gene: TRBJ1-1
CDR3aa: CASSHSGTGEAFF
CDR3nt: TGTGCCAGCAGCCACTCCGGGACAGGAGAAGCTTTCTTT

d_gene: TRBD1
abundance: few
v_gene: TRBV5-4
j_gene: TRBJ2-7
CDR3aa: CASSLPGITGVREQYF
CDR3nt: TGTGCCAGCAGCTTGCCGGGGATTACAGGGGTCCGCGAGCAGTACTTC

d_gene: .
abundance: .
v_gene: TRBV5-6
j_gene: TRBJ1-1
CDR3aa: CASSFGQTRGGTEAFF
CDR3nt: TGTGCCAGCAGCTTCGGACAGACCCGGGGAGGGACTGAAGCTTTCTTT

d_gene: .
abundance: .
v_gene: TRBV20-1
j_gene: TRBJ1-2
CDR3aa: CSAPGGEGYTF
CDR3nt: TGCAGTGCCCCCGGGGGCGAAGGCTACACCTTC

d_gene: TRBD2
abundance: .
v_gene: TRBV4-1
j_gene: TRBJ2-5
CDR3aa: CASSPILAGGPKETQYF
CDR3nt: TGCGCCAGCAGCCCCATACTAGCGGGGGGGCCTAAGGAGACCCAGTACTTC

d_gene: TRBD2
abundance: .
v_gene: TRBV5-1
j_gene: TRBJ2-7
CDR3aa: CASSPGGSYEQYF
CDR3nt: TGCGCCAGCAGCCCGGGGGGTTCCTACGAGCAGTACTTC

d_gene: .
abundance: .
v_gene: TRBV7-8
j_gene: TRBJ2-1
CDR3aa: CASSDDRRWDNEQFF
CDR3nt: TGTGCCAGCAGCGACGACCGACGCTGGGACAATGAGCAGTTCTTC

d_gene: .
abundance: .
v_gene: TRBV11-1
j_gene: TRBJ2-3
CDR3aa: CASSLGALGVNTQYF
CDR3nt: TGTGCCAGCAGCTTAGGGGCTCTTGGGGTAAATACGCAGTATTTT

d_gene: .
abundance: .
v_gene: TRBV5-1
j_gene: TRBJ2-5
CDR3aa: CASSSWGGRWETQYF
CDR3nt: TGCGCCAGCAGCTCCTGGGGGGGGCGCTGGGAGACCCAGTACTTC

d_gene: TRBD2
abundance: .
v_gene: TRBV7-6
j_gene: TRBJ2-7
CDR3aa: CASSLALLAGAEQYF
CDR3nt: TGTGCCAGCAGCTTAGCGCTCCTAGCGGGAGCCGAGCAGTACTTC

d_gene: .
abundance: .
v_gene: TRBV3-1/TRBV3-2
j_gene: TRBJ2-1
CDR3aa: CASSQDQAGSSYNEQFF
CDR3nt: TGTGCCAGCAGCCAAGATCAAGCAGGTAGCTCCTACAATGAGCAGTTCTTC

d_gene: .
abundance: few
v_gene: TRBV5-4
j_gene: TRBJ1-2
CDR3aa: CASSFGQDGYTF
CDR3nt: TGTGCCAGCAGCTTTGGGCAGGATGGCTACACCTTC

d_gene: TRBD2
abundance: .
v_gene: TRBV5-1
j_gene: TRBJ2-1
CDR3aa: CASSGEMSGSWNNEQFF
CDR3nt: TGCGCCAGCAGCGGGGAAATGAGCGGGAGCTGGAACAATGAGCAGTTCTTC

d_gene: .
abundance: .
v_gene: TRBV18
j_gene: TRBJ2-5
CDR3aa: CASSISTPQEETQYF
CDR3nt: TGTGCCAGCTCAATATCAACACCCCAGGAAGAGACCCAGTACTTC

d_gene: TRBD2
abundance: .
v_gene: TRBV3-1/TRBV3-2
j_gene: TRBJ2-7
CDR3aa: CASSPRLAGAYEQYF
CDR3nt: TGTGCCAGCAGCCCTCGACTAGCGGGAGCCTACGAGCAGTACTTC

d_gene: .
abundance: .
v_gene: TRBV6-1
j_gene: TRBJ1-5
CDR3aa: CASSVGRVSNQPQHF
CDR3nt: TGTGCCAGCAGTGTGGGGAGGGTCAGCAATCAGCCCCAGCATTTT

d_gene: .
abundance: .
v_gene: TRBV6-1
j_gene: TRBJ1-5
CDR3aa: CASSDSQGWQPQHF
CDR3nt: TGTGCCAGCAGTGATTCTCAGGGATGGCAGCCCCAGCATTTT

d_gene: TRBD2
abundance: few
v_gene: TRBV6-5
j_gene: TRBJ2-2
CDR3aa: CASSYGASGLTGELFF
CDR3nt: TGTGCCAGCAGTTACGGGGCTAGCGGGTTGACCGGGGAGCTGTTTTTT

d_gene: TRBD2
abundance: .
v_gene: TRBV2
j_gene: TRBJ2-1
CDR3aa: CASRGTSGGLYNEQFF
CDR3nt: TGTGCCAGCAGGGGGACTAGCGGGGGTCTTTACAATGAGCAGTTCTTC

d_gene: .
abundance: .
v_gene: TRBV25-1
j_gene: TRBJ1-2
CDR3aa: CASSEDDNYGYTF
CDR3nt: TGTGCCAGCAGTGAGGACGATAACTATGGCTACACCTTC

d_gene: TRBD1
abundance: few
v_gene: TRBV4-1
j_gene: TRBJ1-1
CDR3aa: CASSRRDRTGGERTEAFF
CDR3nt: TGCGCCAGCAGCCGACGCGACCGGACAGGGGGCGAGCGGACTGAAGCTTTCTTT

d_gene: .
abundance: .
v_gene: TRBV6-5
j_gene: TRBJ1-5
CDR3aa: CASSYLKQGPQHF
CDR3nt: TGTGCCAGCAGTTACTTGAAACAGGGGCCCCAGCATTTT

d_gene: .
abundance: .
v_gene: TRBV4-1
j_gene: TRBJ2-1
CDR3aa: CASSTDLAPPFYNEQFF
CDR3nt: TGCGCCAGCAGTACCGACCTCGCCCCCCCCTTTTACAATGAGCAGTTCTTC

d_gene: .
abundance: .
v_gene: TRBV11-2
j_gene: TRBJ1-3
CDR3aa: CASSLARFSGNTIYF
CDR3nt: TGTGCCAGCAGCTTAGCCAGGTTCTCTGGAAACACCATATATTTT

d_gene: .
abundance: .
v_gene: TRBV30
j_gene: TRBJ1-6
CDR3aa: CAWSVQEEAPLHF
CDR3nt: TGTGCCTGGAGTGTACAGGAGGAAGCACCCCTCCACTTT

d_gene: TRBD2
abundance: .
v_gene: TRBV27
j_gene: TRBJ2-1
CDR3aa: CASSSKTSGVSGEQFF
CDR3nt: TGTGCCAGCAGTTCCAAGACTAGCGGGGTGTCGGGCGAGCAGTTCTTC